This entry lists 11 T cell receptor beta chains sequenced from one sample in a study of T cells in Graves' hyperthyroidism and ophthalmopathy. Amplification of TCR beta CDR3 regions used RNA as the template. During a first-round RT-PCR of the TCR CDR3, the HTBI primer set was used. TCRdb reprocessed the multiplex PCR reads with MiXCR, giving one entry per CDR3 protein. Of under 750,000 distinct CDR3 sequences in the sample, over 15% are singletons; the top ten hold around 17%. Sequencing was performed on blood. All receptors derive from a woman in her forties or fifties with Graves' hyperthyroidism that later progressed to Graves' ophthalmopathy.

The chain joins TRBV27 to TRBJ2-5; 7 bases map to TRBD1. V was clipped by 5 bases and J by 2 bases; unmatched bases: 11. The CDR3 is 16 amino acids. CDR1 and CDR2 (germline): MNHEY, SMNVEV (reference sequence). In DNA, the CDR3 is TGTGCCAGCAGTCAAACCCTCGGCAGGGGGCAAGAGACCCAGTACTTC. Its protein is CASSQTLGRGQETQYF.

This clonotype was counted many times. This chain links TRBV5-1 with TRBJ1-6, with D possibly being TRBD1 (6 bases). CDR1 and CDR2 (germline): SGHRS, YFSETQ. The CDR3 is 15 amino acids. The ends were cut back, 0 bases at V and 9 bases at J, with 13 bases in the middle. The CDR3 coding sequence is TGCGCCAGCAGCTTGGATCAGGGGAATGCTTCACCCCTCCACTTT. Its translation: CASSLDQGNASPLHF.

This clonotype was observed once. A much larger clone differs from this one at a single base, so this may be a read error. The chain links TRBV5-1 to TRBJ2-3, with TRBD1 as a possible D gene (6 bases). From germline, CDR1 is SGHRS and CDR2 YFSETQ. The CDR3 totals 15 residues. Trimming removed 1 base at V and 2 bases at J, with 11 bases between. The CDR3 reads CASSLKQGLTDTQYF. As DNA, the CDR3 is TGCGCCAGCAGCTTGAAACAGGGCCTCACAGATACGCAGTATTTT. The variable domain in full, completed from reference TRBV5-1 and TRBJ2-3, reads KAGVTQTPRYLIKTRGQQVTLSCSPISGHRSVSWYQQTPGQGLQFLFEYFSETQRNKGNFPGRFSGRQFSNSRSEMNVSTLELGDSALYLCASSLKQGLTDTQYFGPGTRLTVL.

Ten or more counts support this clonotype. V is TRBV7-2 and J is TRBJ2-7; D gene ambiguous. V was pared by 1 base and J by 2 bases, with 6 bases between. CDR3 length: 13 residues. CDR1 and CDR2 from the germline V gene are SGHTA and FQGNSA. CDR3 region: CASSLVTTYEQYF. CDR3 sequence (DNA): TGTGCCAGCAGCTTAGTGACAACCTACGAGCAGTACTTC.

The V call is TRBV19, the J call TRBJ2-7, with TRBD1 identical over 9 bases. The germline gives CDR1 LNHDA, CDR2 SQIVND (reference sequence). Trimming took 6 bases from V and 6 from J; bases not matched to a gene: 9. The CDR3 is made up of 14 amino acids. In DNA form, the CDR3 reads TGTGCCAGTAGCACGACAGCGGACAGGGGCGAGCAGTACTTC. Translation: CASSTTADRGEQYF. Filled out from reference TRBV19 and TRBJ2-7, the complete variable domain reads DGGITQSPKYLFRKEGQNVTLSCEQNLNHDAMYWYRQDPGQGLRLIYYSQIVNDFQKGDIAEGYSVSREKKESFPLTVTSAQKNPTAFYLCASSTTADRGEQYFGPGTRLTVT.

This clonotype was observed a few times. The chain employs TRBV5-1 and TRBJ1-4; 7 nucleotides align to TRBD1. This CDR3 spans 15 amino acids. Losses at the gene ends were 3 bases for V and 0 bases for J; bases not matched to a gene: 2. Germline CDR1 reads SGHRS; CDR2 reads YFSETQ. The CDR3 spells CASSSGTATNEKLFF. The CDR3, as DNA: TGCGCCAGCAGCTCGGGGACAGCAACTAATGAAAAACTGTTTTTT.

This clonotype has only a few counts. The chain has TRBV20-1 and TRBJ2-7; 12 bases line up with TRBD2. The CDR3 covers 13 residues. After removal of 7 bases from V and 3 bases from J, the junction contained 4 bases not matched to a gene. Germline V gene lookup returns CDR1 DFQATT and CDR2 SNEGSKA (reference sequence). CDR3 bases: TGCAGTGTTCCTAGCGGGGGGGACTACGAGCAGTACTTC. This codes for CSVPSGGDYEQYF.

This clonotype was seen more than once but under ten times. The rearrangement joins TRBV12-3 or TRBV12-4 to TRBJ1-5; D is unresolved. Between the trimmed V and J ends, which lost 5 bases and 9 bases, there was a span of 14 bases. This CDR3 is 13 amino acids long. DNA for the CDR3: TGTGCCAGCAGTCCAGCTACCCTAATGCCCCAGCATTTT. This codes for CASSPATLMPQHF.

The genes are TRBV19 and TRBJ1-5; 8 bases line up with TRBD1. In germline, CDR1 is LNHDA, CDR2 SQIVND (reference sequence). With V trimmed by 7 bases and J by 2 bases, 13 bases remained unmatched. The CDR3 has 17 amino acids. CDR3 region: CASTTGTGRLGNQPQHF. The CDR3 nucleotides are TGTGCCAGTACTACCGGGACAGGAAGGTTAGGCAATCAGCCCCAGCATTTT.

This clonotype has a count of ten or more. The DNA of the CDR3 is TGCGCCAGCAGCCTGTGGACAGGGCGGGTTCAAGAGACCCAGTACTTC. Translating it yields CASSLWTGRVQETQYF. This chain connects TRBV5-1 to TRBJ2-5; 8 bases fit TRBD1. CDR1 is SGHRS and CDR2 is YFSETQ in the germline V gene. V lost 4 bases and J lost 2; bases outside the gene matches: 10. The CDR3 loop spans 16 amino acids. Drawing the rest from reference TRBV5-1 and TRBJ2-5, the complete variable domain is KAGVTQTPRYLIKTRGQQVTLSCSPISGHRSVSWYQQTPGQGLQFLFEYFSETQRNKGNFPGRFSGRQFSNSRSEMNVSTLELGDSALYLCASSLWTGRVQETQYFGPGTRLLVL.

The chain links TRBV7-9 to TRBJ2-1; a weak D match, TRBD2 (5 bases). V was pared by 5 bases and J by 8 bases, with 22 bases between. CDR1 and CDR2 (germline): SEHNR, FQNEAQ (reference sequence). The CDR3 runs 16 residues. CDR3: CASSPRSGSQVDEQFF. The CDR3 DNA reads as TGTGCCAGCAGCCCAAGATCGGGATCCCAGGTCGATGAGCAGTTCTTC. Full variable domain (rest looked up from reference TRBV7-9 and TRBJ2-1): DTGVSQNPRHKITKRGQNVTFRCDPISEHNRLYWYRQTLGQGPEFLTYFQNEAQLEKSRLLSDRFSAERPKGSFSTLEIQRTEQGDSAMYLCASSPRSGSQVDEQFFGPGTRLTVL.